This T cell receptor (beta chain) was found in a study of identifying expanded T cells in peripheral blood. Study-wide findings and caveats: About 1.2 clones differed between technical replicates, versus approximately 16 and 19 over time. Variance in clone template counts between approximately 2-week samples significantly increased with total template count across all healthy donors.

The germline gives CDR1 LNHDA, CDR2 SQIVND (reference sequence). The CDR3 is made up of 13 amino acids. Trimming stripped 8 bases from V and 0 bases from J, with 10 bases between. The data were produced by immunoSEQ multiplex PCR, yet TCRdb's version contains in-frame clones alone and is incomplete. The sample records around 100,000 clones, over 80% being singletons. This clone was recorded once. Its antigen is not identified. Healthy donors had no documented immune events, such as infections, while sampled. The receptor's source is a person aged 18 to 75 in good health. Specimen: blood. The genes are TRBV19 and TRBJ1-2; D remains ambiguous. The CDR3 here is CASQNSANYGYTF. The CDR3 DNA follows: TGTGCCAGTCAAAACTCAGCTAACTATGGCTACACCTTC. Looking up the rest from reference TRBV19 and TRBJ1-2 gives the full variable domain: DGGITQSPKYLFRKEGQNVTLSCEQNLNHDAMYWYRQDPGQGLRLIYYSQIVNDFQKGDIAEGYSVSREKKESFPLTVTSAQKNPTAFYLCASQNSANYGYTFGSGTRLTVV.